The T cell receptor beta chain under discussion was sequenced for a study of spatial heterogeneity in lung cancer. V shed 6 bases and J shed 3 bases, with 15 bases lying between them. The V gene's germline CDR1 is MNHEY and CDR2 SMNVEV (reference sequence). This CDR3 contains 14 residues. This clonotype was counted many times. Time point specified: sample taken at primary tumor resection. No cells were sorted before sequencing. The whole RNA sequenced was extracted from tumor, nontumor lung or frozen PBMC. Samples were donated by 72 untreated early-stage non-small cell lung cancer patients. Individual TCR cDNA molecules each bore their own unique molecular identifier. Each CDR3 protein gets one entry after TCRdb re-called the 5' RACE reads with MiXCR. The repertoire includes 35,000 to 55,000 distinct CDR3 sequences, roughly 7.1% of them detected once, and about 45% sits in the top ten.

Source: PBMCs, taken at surgery. The chain combines TRBV27 with TRBJ2-7; tentatively, D is TRBD2 (7 bases). The source of this sequence is a female donor with early-stage non-small cell lung cancer. The CDR3: CASREGGRRYEQYF. As DNA, the CDR3 is TGTGCCAGCAGGGAGGGGGGGCGGCGCTACGAGCAGTACTTC.